Below, one T cell receptor beta chain is given with its context. Its antigen is unknown. This CDR3 is built from 11 residues. V lost 0 bases and J lost 5, with 1 base in between. Germline loops: CDR1 MNHEY, CDR2 SVGEGT. This record belongs to a study of neurological immune-mediated disorders. Study-wide findings and caveats: In HTLV-1-associated myelopathy, TCR clonal expansion was greatest, and in multiple sclerosis it was least, below healthy controls.

The team produced cDNA through 5'RACE using 10-nucleotide random UMIs. Every sequencing run generated in excess of 170 million TCR-beta sequences. These sequences covered 15-18 subjects. TCRdb re-called the 5' RACE reads with MiXCR, one entry per CDR3 protein. The sample includes over 45,000 distinct CDR3 sequences, around 25% seen only once; the top ten take around a quarter. The gene calls are TRBV6-2 or TRBV6-3 and TRBJ2-5; no reliable D call. This receptor was taken from a woman in her seventies in good health. The sample consisted of PBMCs. CDR3 nucleotide sequence: TGTGCCAGCAGTTACTCGGAGACCCAGTACTTC. The encoded protein is CASSYSETQYF.